Below are 23 T cell receptor beta chains sequenced from a single sample in a study of blood T cell repertoires in COVID-19. The table came from immunoSEQ multiplex PCR; TCRdb's copy has only in-frame clones and leaves some out. The data contain about 400,000 clones, roughly 88% of them singletons. The sequenced material came from PBMCs or T cells enriched from blood (not recorded which). These TCRs come from a woman aged 40-49 years with acute COVID-19.

The chain combines TRBV6-1 with TRBJ2-4, with D possibly being TRBD1 (5 bases). The CDR3 runs 16 residues. Germline loops: CDR1 MNHNS, CDR2 SASEGT. Trimming cost V 0 bases and J 5 bases, with 14 bases left between them. Written as DNA, the CDR3 is TGTGCCAGCAGTGAAGCGTTAAGTGGGGCGCAAAACATTCAGTACTTC. Its translation is CASSEALSGAQNIQYF.

The chain employs TRBV6-5 and TRBJ2-7; TRBD2 might be the D (7 bases). This CDR3 is built from 16 residues. The ends were cut back, 3 bases at V and 2 bases at J, with 17 bases in the middle. Germline V gives CDR1 MNHEY, CDR2 SVGAGI. CDR3 in amino acids: CASSYSRRGPTYEQYF. The CDR3 DNA reads TGTGCCAGCAGTTATTCGAGGCGGGGGCCAACCTACGAGCAGTACTTC.

V gene TRBV9 combines with J gene TRBJ1-2; D is perhaps TRBD1 (6 bases). There are 14 residues in the CDR3. Trimming cost V 0 bases and J 5 bases, with 11 bases left between them. Germline assignment: CDR1 SGDLS and CDR2 YYNGEE. Here the CDR3 DNA reads TGTGCCAGCAGCGTAGGCGACAGGCTGTATGGCTACACCTTC. It codes for CASSVGDRLYGYTF.

This clone was seen only once. The V and J genes are TRBV5-1 and TRBJ1-1; D remains ambiguous. Germline V gives CDR1 SGHRS, CDR2 YFSETQ. The V gene lost 4 bases and the J gene lost 4 bases, with 14 bases spanning the gap. The CDR3 is made up of 14 amino acids. The CDR3 protein is CASSAVKRATEAFF. CDR3 DNA: TGCGCCAGCAGCGCCGTCAAGAGGGCCACTGAAGCTTTCTTT. Full variable domain (rest looked up from reference TRBV5-1 and TRBJ1-1): KAGVTQTPRYLIKTRGQQVTLSCSPISGHRSVSWYQQTPGQGLQFLFEYFSETQRNKGNFPGRFSGRQFSNSRSEMNVSTLELGDSALYLCASSAVKRATEAFFGQGTRLTVV.

V gene TRBV10-3 combines with J gene TRBJ1-5; 8 bases align to TRBD1. Germline CDR1 ENHRY, CDR2 SYGVKD. The CDR3 spans 14 residues. V was clipped by 3 bases and J by 7 bases; unmatched bases: 5. In DNA form, the CDR3 reads TGTGCCATCAGTGAAAGGGACAGGTGGCAGCCCCAGCATTTT. Its protein product is CAISERDRWQPQHF.

The chain uses TRBV6-5 and TRBJ1-6; 8 positions match TRBD1. Germline-derived CDR1 and CDR2 are MNHEY and SVGAGI. The ends lost 4 bases at V and 7 bases at J; junction bases unmatched: 3. The CDR3 is 14 residues long. The CDR3 region is CASSSGGPNSPLHF. The CDR3 nucleotides are TGTGCCAGCAGTTCAGGGGGCCCGAATTCACCCCTCCACTTT.

CDR3 residues: CSAPLADTQYF. As DNA, the CDR3 is TGCAGTGCGCCTCTAGCAGATACGCAGTATTTT. The gene calls are TRBV20-1 and TRBJ2-3, with D unclear. CDR1 DFQATT and CDR2 SNEGSKA come from the germline V gene (reference sequence). This CDR3 contains 11 residues. The V and J ends lost 6 bases and 4 bases respectively, with 8 bases between them.

The chain couples TRBV5-1 to TRBJ1-1; D ambiguous. V shed 2 bases and J shed 7 bases, with 15 bases lying between them. Germline CDR1 and CDR2: SGHRS and YFSETQ. This CDR3 comprises 14 residues. DNA of the CDR3: TGCGCCAGCAGCTTAAACCTAGTGGGTGGTGAAGCTTTCTTT. It encodes CASSLNLVGGEAFF.

This clone was seen only once. The rearrangement uses TRBV12-5 and TRBJ1-1; tentative D call: TRBD1 (5 bases). Germline values: CDR1 LGHNT, CDR2 FRNRAP. Deletions cut 5 bases from V and 1 base from J, with 20 bases between. The CDR3 is 17 residues long. The CDR3 sequence is CASGTTWGRPRNTEAFF. The DNA for the CDR3 is TGTGCTAGTGGTACGACATGGGGCAGACCCAGGAACACTGAAGCTTTCTTT. Supplemented by reference TRBV12-5 and TRBJ1-1, the full variable domain reads DARVTQTPRHKVTEMGQEVTMRCQPILGHNTVFWYRQTMMQGLELLAYFRNRAPLDDSGMPKDRFSAEMPDATLATLKIQPSEPRDSAVYFCASGTTWGRPRNTEAFFGQGTRLTVV.

This clone was counted a few times. This chain joins TRBV27 and TRBJ1-1; 11 nucleotides agree with TRBD1. The CDR3 covers 15 residues. With 5 bases clipped from V and 4 bases from J, the junction kept 6 bases outside the gene matches. In germline, CDR1 is MNHEY, CDR2 SMNVEV (reference sequence). The CDR3 DNA reads as TGTGCCAGCAGTCTTGGGACAGGGGGTTTCACTGAAGCTTTCTTT. It specifies CASSLGTGGFTEAFF.

This clone has only one observation. The V and J genes are TRBV10-2 and TRBJ2-1, with 12 nucleotides matching TRBD2. Trimming cost V 10 bases and J 7 bases; bases outside gene matches: 8. From germline, CDR1 is WSHSY and CDR2 SAAADI. The CDR3 spans 14 residues. CDR3 in amino acids: CAIRLAGVGNEQFF. CDR3 coding DNA: TGCGCCATCAGACTAGCGGGGGTAGGGAATGAGCAGTTCTTC.

This rearrangement joins TRBV9 to TRBJ2-7; tentatively, D is TRBD2 (5 bases). The V gene's germline CDR1 is SGDLS and CDR2 YYNGEE. The CDR3 contains 14 residues. Trimming cost V 4 bases and J 0 bases, with 11 bases left between them. This chain's CDR3 is CASSPVGNSYEQYF. The CDR3, as DNA: TGTGCCAGCAGCCCCGTCGGGAACTCCTACGAGCAGTACTTC.

The table lists this clone with a few counts. The chain combines TRBV5-6 with TRBJ1-2, with 7 bases fitting TRBD1. Germline-derived CDR1 and CDR2 are SGHDT and YYEEEE. V lost 7 bases, J lost 0 bases, and 3 bases stayed unmatched. This CDR3 has 13 residues. The CDR3 here is CASGDRSNYGYTF. The CDR3 DNA follows: TGTGCCAGCGGGGACAGATCTAACTATGGCTACACCTTC.

The rearrangement uses TRBV4-2 and TRBJ2-6; 12 bases line up with TRBD2. The length of the CDR3 is 17 residues. The germline CDR1 and CDR2 sequences are LGHNA and YNFKEQ. V trimming: 1 base; J trimming: 3 bases; junction bases outside the gene matches: 1. The CDR3, as DNA: TGTGCCAGCAGCCAAGGACTAGCGGGGGTTGGGGCCAACGTCCTGACTTTC. Its translation is CASSQGLAGVGANVLTF.

The chain is built from TRBV6-5 and TRBJ1-1; TRBD1 agrees at 7 bases. From germline, CDR1 is MNHEY and CDR2 SVGAGI. V shed 9 bases and J 4 bases; nucleotides not matched to a gene: 8. CDR3 length: 13 amino acids. The chain's CDR3 is CASNRGVGTEAFF. The CDR3 DNA sequence: TGTGCCAGTAACAGGGGAGTTGGCACTGAAGCTTTCTTT.

The count of this clone is one. The chain combines TRBV27 with TRBJ2-3, with TRBD1 identical over 7 bases. CDR1 is MNHEY, CDR2 SMNVEV, per germline (reference sequence). This CDR3 comprises 16 residues. V trimming: 3 bases; J trimming: 3 bases; junction bases outside the gene matches: 9. CDR3 residues: CASSFGRGLGTDTQYF. CDR3 DNA sequence: TGTGCCAGCAGTTTTGGAAGGGGGCTGGGGACAGATACGCAGTATTTT.

The rearrangement joins TRBV6-2 or TRBV6-3 to TRBJ2-5, with TRBD2 matching over 9 bases. CDR3 length: 16 amino acids. Germline loops: CDR1 MNHEY, CDR2 SVGEGT. The J segment lost 1 base and the V segment lost 4 bases, leaving 7 bases of the junction unmatched. CDR3 coding DNA: TGTGCCAGCAGTTTTTGGAGCGGGGGGATCCAAGAGACCCAGTACTTC. This sequence encodes CASSFWSGGIQETQYF.

The V and J genes are TRBV6-5 and TRBJ1-1; the match to TRBD1 covers 9 bases. Germline trimming cut 4 bases from V and 2 bases from J; bases unmatched to any gene: 2. Germline V gives CDR1 MNHEY, CDR2 SVGAGI. The CDR3 has 14 amino acids. The DNA for the CDR3 is TGTGCCAGCAGTTTCACAGGGGGCAACACTGAAGCTTTCTTT. Translating it yields CASSFTGGNTEAFF.

This clone came up a few times. The chain employs TRBV4-1 and TRBJ1-2; D remains ambiguous. The germline V and J ends were trimmed by 1 base and 0 bases, with 9 bases remaining between them. Germline-derived CDR1 and CDR2 are MGHRA and YSYEKL. The CDR3 contains 15 residues. CDR3 amino acids: CASSQVGGANYGYTF. The CDR3 DNA reads TGCGCCAGCAGCCAAGTAGGAGGAGCTAACTATGGCTACACCTTC.

The gene calls are TRBV9 and TRBJ2-2, with 11 positions matching TRBD1. Germline assignment: CDR1 SGDLS and CDR2 YYNGEE. This CDR3 is built from 16 residues. Trimming took 3 bases from V and 5 from J; bases not matched to a gene: 6. The CDR3, as DNA: TGTGCCAGCAGCGGGTCGGGACAGGGGGGGACCGGGGAGCTGTTTTTT. This translates into CASSGSGQGGTGELFF.

Turning to this clone: Additional DNA sequences in this sample encode the identical CDR3. The rearrangement joins TRBV3-1 (or the pseudogene TRBV3-2) to TRBJ2-7; D is possibly TRBD1 (5 bases). The CDR3 contains 13 residues. Germline CDR1 reads LGHDT; CDR2 reads YNNKEL (reference sequence). Trimming removed 0 bases at V and 3 bases at J, with 6 bases between. The CDR3 DNA sequence: TGTGCCAGCAGCCAAGACAGGGTCTACGAGCAGTACTTC. Translation: CASSQDRVYEQYF.

V is TRBV11-2 and J is TRBJ1-2; the D is unclear. Trimming pared 3 bases from V and 4 bases from J, leaving 18 bases between. The CDR3 is 16 residues long. The germline V gene encodes CDR1 SGHAT and CDR2 FQNNGV. CDR3 DNA sequence: TGTGCCAGCAGCTTTTCAGTGGCAGCCCAGGCCTATGGCTACACCTTC. Its translation is CASSFSVAAQAYGYTF.

The genes are TRBV10-1 and TRBJ2-1; TRBD1 agrees at 7 bases. Per the germline V gene, CDR1 is WNHNN and CDR2 is SYGVQD (reference sequence). The CDR3 has 15 amino acids. V gave up 4 bases and J gave up 2 bases; unmatched junction bases: 5. The chain's CDR3 is CASSAQGVPYNEQFF. The DNA for the CDR3 is TGCGCCAGCAGTGCTCAGGGGGTACCCTACAATGAGCAGTTCTTC.